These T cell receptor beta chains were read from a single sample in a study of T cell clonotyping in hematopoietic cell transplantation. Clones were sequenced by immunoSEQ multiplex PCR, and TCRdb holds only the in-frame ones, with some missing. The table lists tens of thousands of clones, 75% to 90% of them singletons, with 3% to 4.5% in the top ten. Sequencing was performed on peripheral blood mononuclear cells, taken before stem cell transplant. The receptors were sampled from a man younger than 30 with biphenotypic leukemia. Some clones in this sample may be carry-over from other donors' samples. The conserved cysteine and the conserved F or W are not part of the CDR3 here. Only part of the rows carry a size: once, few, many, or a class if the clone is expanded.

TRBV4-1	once	ASSQRPGGNTGELF
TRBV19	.	ASSVQREADTQY
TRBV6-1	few	ASSEGTGGAETQY
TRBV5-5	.	ASSLLSGDLYNSPLH
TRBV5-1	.	ASSLEGARTDTQY
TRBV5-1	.	ASSLDGTKHEKLF
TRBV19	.	ASSIRTGITNYGYT
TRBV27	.	ASSFAAGDGYT
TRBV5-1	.	ASSPLYGTSGTSSTDTQY
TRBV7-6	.	ASSSTALGHTGELF
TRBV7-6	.	ASSPRTSGNEQY
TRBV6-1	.	ASSEGGGQGRNTIY
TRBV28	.	ASSSTKAGPNTEAF
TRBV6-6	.	ASSIDWTVYGYT
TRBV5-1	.	ASSRNRQSYEQY
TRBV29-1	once	SVAGGAGGELF
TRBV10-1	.	ASSVNSGIGELF
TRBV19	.	ASSTLAGVAYEQY
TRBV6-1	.	ASSDRSGRTDTQY
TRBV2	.	ASSLETQY
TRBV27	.	ASSSRQGRNNEQF
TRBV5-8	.	ASSFNRDTEAF
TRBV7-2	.	ASTPPRGGSTDTQY
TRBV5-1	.	ASSPETGGITDTQY